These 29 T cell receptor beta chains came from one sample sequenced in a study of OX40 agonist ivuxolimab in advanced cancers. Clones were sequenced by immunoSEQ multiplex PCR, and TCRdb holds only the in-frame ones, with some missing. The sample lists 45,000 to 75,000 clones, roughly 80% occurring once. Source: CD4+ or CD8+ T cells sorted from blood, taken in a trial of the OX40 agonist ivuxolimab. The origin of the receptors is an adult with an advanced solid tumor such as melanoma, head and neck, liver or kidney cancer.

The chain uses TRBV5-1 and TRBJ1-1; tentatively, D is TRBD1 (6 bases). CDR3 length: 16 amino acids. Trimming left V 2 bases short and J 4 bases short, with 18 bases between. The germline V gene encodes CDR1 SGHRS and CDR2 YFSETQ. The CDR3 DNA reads TGCGCCAGCAGCTTCGTTGGGGGCGCGTACGGCACTGAAGCTTTCTTT. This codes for CASSFVGGAYGTEAFF.

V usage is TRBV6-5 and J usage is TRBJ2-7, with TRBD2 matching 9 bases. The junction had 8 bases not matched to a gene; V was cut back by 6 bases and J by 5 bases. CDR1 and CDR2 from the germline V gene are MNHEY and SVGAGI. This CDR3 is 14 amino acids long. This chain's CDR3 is CASRTAGGPNEQYF. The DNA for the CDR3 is TGTGCCAGCAGAACCGCGGGGGGGCCTAACGAGCAGTACTTC.

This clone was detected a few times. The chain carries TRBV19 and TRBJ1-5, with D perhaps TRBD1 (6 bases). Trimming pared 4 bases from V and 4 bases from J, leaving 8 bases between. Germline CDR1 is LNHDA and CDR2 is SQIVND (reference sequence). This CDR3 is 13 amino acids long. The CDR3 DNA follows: TGTGCCAGTAGTACACAGGGAAATCAGCCCCAGCATTTT. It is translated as CASSTQGNQPQHF.

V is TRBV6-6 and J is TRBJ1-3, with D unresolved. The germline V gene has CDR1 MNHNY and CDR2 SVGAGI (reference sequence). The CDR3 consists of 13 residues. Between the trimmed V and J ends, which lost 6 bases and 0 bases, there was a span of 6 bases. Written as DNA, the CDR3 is TGTGCCAGCAGCGAATACTCTGGAAACACCATATATTTT. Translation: CASSEYSGNTIYF.

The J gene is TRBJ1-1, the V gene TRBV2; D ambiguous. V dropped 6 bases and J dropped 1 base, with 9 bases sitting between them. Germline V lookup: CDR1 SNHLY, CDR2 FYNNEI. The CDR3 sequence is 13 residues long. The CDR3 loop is CASREQANTEAFF. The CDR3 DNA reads TGTGCCAGCAGGGAACAAGCGAACACTGAAGCTTTCTTT.

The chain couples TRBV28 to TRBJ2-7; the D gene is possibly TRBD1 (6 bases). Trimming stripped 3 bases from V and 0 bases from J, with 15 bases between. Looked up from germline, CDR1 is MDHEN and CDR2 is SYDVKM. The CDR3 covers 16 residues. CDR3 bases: TGTGCCAGCAGTTTCTCGACAGGTCTCAACTCCTACGAGCAGTACTTC. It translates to CASSFSTGLNSYEQYF.

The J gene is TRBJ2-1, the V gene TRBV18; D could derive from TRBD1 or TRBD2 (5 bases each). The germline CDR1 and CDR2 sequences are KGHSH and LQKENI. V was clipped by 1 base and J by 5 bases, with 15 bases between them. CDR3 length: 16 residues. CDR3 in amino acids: CASSPRTGTDNNEQFF. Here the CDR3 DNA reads TGTGCCAGCTCACCACGCACCGGGACGGACAACAATGAGCAGTTCTTC.

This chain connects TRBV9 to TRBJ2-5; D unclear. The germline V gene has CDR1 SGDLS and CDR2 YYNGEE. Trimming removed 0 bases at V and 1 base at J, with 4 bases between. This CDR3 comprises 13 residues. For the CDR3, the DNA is TGTGCCAGCAGCGTAGTGCCCCAAGAGACCCAGTACTTC. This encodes CASSVVPQETQYF.

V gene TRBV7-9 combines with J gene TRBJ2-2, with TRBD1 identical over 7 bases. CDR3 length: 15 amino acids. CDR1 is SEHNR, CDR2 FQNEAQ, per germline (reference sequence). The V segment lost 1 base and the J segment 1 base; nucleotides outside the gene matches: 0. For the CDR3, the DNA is TGTGCCAGCAGCTTAGGGGACAGGAACACCGGGGAGCTGTTTTTT. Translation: CASSLGDRNTGELFF.

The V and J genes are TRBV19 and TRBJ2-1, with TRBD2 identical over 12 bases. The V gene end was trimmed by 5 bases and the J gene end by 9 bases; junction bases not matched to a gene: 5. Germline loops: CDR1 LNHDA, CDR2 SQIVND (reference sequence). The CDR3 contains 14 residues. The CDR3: CASSLAGGPVEQFF. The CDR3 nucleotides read TGTGCCAGTAGTCTAGCGGGGGGGCCGGTTGAGCAGTTCTTC.

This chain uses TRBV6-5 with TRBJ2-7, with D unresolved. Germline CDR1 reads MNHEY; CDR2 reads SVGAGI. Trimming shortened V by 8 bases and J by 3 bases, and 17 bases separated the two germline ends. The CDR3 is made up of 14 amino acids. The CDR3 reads CASAANTNRYEQYF. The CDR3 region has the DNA TGTGCCAGCGCAGCCAACACTAATCGCTACGAGCAGTACTTC.

CDR3 DNA: TGTGCCAGCAGCCCCAACCGAGGGGTTTGGTACGAGCAGTACTTC. It yields the protein CASSPNRGVWYEQYF. The rearrangement joins TRBV11-2 to TRBJ2-5, with D possibly being TRBD1 or TRBD2 (5 bases each). TRBJ2-7 explains the end of the DNA better; the J call may be wrong. CDR1 and CDR2 (germline): SGHAT, FQNNGV. CDR3 size: 15 residues.

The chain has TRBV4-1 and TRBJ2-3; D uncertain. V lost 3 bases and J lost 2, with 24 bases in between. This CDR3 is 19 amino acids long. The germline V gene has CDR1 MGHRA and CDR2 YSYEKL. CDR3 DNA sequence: TGCGCCAGCAGCCAGACGGAAGTCATTCGGCCAGGATCCACAGATACGCAGTATTTT. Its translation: CASSQTEVIRPGSTDTQYF.

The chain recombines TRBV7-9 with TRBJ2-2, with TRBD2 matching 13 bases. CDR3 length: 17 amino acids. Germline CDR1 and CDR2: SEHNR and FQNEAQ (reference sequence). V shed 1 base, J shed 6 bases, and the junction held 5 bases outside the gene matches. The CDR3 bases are TGTGCCAGCAGCTTAGGTGGACTAGCGGGAGCGGCCGGGGAGCTGTTTTTT. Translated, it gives CASSLGGLAGAAGELFF.

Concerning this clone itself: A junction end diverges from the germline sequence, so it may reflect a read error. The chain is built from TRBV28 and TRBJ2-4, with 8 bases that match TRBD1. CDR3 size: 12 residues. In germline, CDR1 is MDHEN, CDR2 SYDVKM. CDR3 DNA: TGTGCCAGCAGTTTACGACAGGGGCTCGCCGACTTC. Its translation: CASSLRQGLADF.

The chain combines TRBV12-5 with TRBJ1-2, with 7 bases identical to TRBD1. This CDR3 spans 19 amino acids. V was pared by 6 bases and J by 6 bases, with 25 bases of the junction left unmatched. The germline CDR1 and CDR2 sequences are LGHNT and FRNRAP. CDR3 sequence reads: CASGLQLAPGQYTLDGYTF. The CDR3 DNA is TGTGCTAGTGGCCTCCAACTCGCACCGGGACAGTATACATTGGATGGCTACACCTTC.

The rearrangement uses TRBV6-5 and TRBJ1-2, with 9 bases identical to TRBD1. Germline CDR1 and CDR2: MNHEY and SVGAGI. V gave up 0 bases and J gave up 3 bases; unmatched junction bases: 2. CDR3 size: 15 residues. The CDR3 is CASSYSWTGDYGYTF. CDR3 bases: TGTGCCAGCAGTTACTCATGGACAGGGGACTATGGCTACACCTTC.

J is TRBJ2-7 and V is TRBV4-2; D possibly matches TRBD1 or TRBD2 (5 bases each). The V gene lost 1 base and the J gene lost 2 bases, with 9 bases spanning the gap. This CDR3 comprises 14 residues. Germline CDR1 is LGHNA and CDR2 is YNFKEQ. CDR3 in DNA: TGTGCCAGCAGCCAAGGGCAGGGAGCCTACGAGCAGTACTTC. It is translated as CASSQGQGAYEQYF.

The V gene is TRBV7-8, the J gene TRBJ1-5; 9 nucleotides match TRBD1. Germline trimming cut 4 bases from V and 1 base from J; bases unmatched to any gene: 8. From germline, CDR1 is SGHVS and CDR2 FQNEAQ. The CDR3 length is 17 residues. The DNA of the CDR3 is TGTGCCAGCAGCTCGGGACAGGGAGGACTGAGCAATCAGCCCCAGCATTTT. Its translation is CASSSGQGGLSNQPQHF.

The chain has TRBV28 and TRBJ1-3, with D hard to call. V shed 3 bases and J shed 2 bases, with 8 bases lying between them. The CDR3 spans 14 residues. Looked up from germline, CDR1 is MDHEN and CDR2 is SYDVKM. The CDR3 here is CASSLQEAGNTIYF. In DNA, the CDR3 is TGTGCCAGCAGTTTGCAAGAGGCTGGAAACACCATATATTTT.

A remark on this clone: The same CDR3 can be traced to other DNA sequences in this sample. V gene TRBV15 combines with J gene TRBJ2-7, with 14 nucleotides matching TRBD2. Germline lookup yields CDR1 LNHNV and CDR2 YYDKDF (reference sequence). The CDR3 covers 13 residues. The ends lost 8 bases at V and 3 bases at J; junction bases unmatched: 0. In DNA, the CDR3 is TGTGCCACCGGGACTAGCGGGAGCTACGAGCAGTACTTC. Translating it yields CATGTSGSYEQYF.

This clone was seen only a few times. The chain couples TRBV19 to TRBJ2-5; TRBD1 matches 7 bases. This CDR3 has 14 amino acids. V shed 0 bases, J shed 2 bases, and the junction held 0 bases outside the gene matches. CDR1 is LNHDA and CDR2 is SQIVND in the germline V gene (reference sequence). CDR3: CASSIDRGQETQYF. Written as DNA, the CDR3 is TGTGCCAGTAGTATAGACAGGGGGCAAGAGACCCAGTACTTC.

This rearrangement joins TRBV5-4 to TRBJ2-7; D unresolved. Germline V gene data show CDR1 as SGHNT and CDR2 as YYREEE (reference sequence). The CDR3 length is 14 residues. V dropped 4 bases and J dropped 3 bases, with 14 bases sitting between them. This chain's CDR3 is CASSQDWQSYEQYF. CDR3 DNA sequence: TGTGCCAGCAGCCAAGACTGGCAGAGCTACGAGCAGTACTTC.

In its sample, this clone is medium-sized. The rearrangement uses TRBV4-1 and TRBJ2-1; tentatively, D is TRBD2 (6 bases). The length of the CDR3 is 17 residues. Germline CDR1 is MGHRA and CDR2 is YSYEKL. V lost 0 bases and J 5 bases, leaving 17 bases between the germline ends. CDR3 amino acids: CASSQDISGVYDNEQFF. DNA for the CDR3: TGCGCCAGCAGCCAAGATATTTCGGGAGTCTATGACAATGAGCAGTTCTTC.

The CDR3 DNA reads as TGTGCCTGGAGTGTACCTAGATCCAAGTTCTTC. Translated: CAWSVPRSKFF. The V gene is TRBV30, the J gene TRBJ2-1; D gene unclear. The CDR3 extends over 11 amino acids. Germline V gene sequence: CDR1 GTSNPN, CDR2 SVGIG (reference sequence). V was clipped by 0 bases and J by 14 bases, with 11 bases between them.

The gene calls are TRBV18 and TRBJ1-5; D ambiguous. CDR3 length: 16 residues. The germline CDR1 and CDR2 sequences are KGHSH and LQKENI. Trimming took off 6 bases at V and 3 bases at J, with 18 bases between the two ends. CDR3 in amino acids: CASSVGSAQINQPQHF. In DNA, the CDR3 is TGTGCCAGCTCGGTTGGTAGCGCACAGATCAATCAGCCCCAGCATTTT.

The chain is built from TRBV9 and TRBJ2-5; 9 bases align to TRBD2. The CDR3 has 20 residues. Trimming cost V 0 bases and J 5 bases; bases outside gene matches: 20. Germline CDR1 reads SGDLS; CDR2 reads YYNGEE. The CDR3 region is CASSVVPGLGREGPLETQYF. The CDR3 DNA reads TGTGCCAGCAGCGTAGTGCCCGGACTAGGGCGGGAGGGCCCTTTGGAGACCCAGTACTTC.

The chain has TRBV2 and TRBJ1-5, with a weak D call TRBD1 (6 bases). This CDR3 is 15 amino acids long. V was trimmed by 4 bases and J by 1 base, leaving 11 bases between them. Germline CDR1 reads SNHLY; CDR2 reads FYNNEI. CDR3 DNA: TGTGCCAGCAGTGGGGAGGGGGGAAGCAATCAGCCCCAGCATTTT. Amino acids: CASSGEGGSNQPQHF.

The CDR3 reads CATRGPGGSPLHF. The CDR3 DNA sequence: TGTGCCACCAGGGGGCCGGGTGGTTCACCCCTCCACTTT. The rearrangement joins TRBV6-5 to TRBJ1-6; 8 bases fit TRBD1. The CDR3 spans 13 residues. Trimming at V came to 10 bases and at J to 9 bases, leaving 8 bases not matched to a gene. Germline CDR1 and CDR2: MNHEY and SVGAGI.